This TCR beta chain is drawn from a study of blood T cell repertoires in COVID-19. The data were produced by immunoSEQ multiplex PCR, yet TCRdb's version contains in-frame clones alone and is incomplete. The sample yields 130,000 to 150,000 clones, 87% seen once. Sequencing input: peripheral blood. The source of this sequence is a man aged 45 to 65 who had recovered from COVID-19.

In DNA, the CDR3 is TGTGCCAGCAGCCCATCTAGCGGGGGGTACGAGCAGTACTTC. Translation: CASSPSSGGYEQYF. The chain links TRBV7-3 to TRBJ2-7, with TRBD2 matching over 11 bases. The CDR3 is 14 residues long. V gave up 5 bases and J gave up 4 bases; unmatched junction bases: 4. The germline CDR1 and CDR2 sequences are SGHTA and FQGTGA.